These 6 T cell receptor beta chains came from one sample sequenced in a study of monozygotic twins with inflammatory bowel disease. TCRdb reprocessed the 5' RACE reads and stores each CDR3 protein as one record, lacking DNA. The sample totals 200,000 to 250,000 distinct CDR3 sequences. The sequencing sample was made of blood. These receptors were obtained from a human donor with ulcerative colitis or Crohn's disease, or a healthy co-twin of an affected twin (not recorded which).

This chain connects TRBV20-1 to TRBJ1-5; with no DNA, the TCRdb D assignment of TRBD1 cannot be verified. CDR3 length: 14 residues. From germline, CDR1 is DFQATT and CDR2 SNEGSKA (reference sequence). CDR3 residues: CSASGTGVNQPQHF.

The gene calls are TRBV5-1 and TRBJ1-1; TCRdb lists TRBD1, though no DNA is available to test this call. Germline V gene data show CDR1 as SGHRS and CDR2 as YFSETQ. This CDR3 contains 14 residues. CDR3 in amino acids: CASSPVLRGTEAFF.

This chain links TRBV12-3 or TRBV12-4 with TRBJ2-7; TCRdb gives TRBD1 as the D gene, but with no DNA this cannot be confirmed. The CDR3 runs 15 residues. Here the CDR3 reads CASSSRTEISYEQYF.

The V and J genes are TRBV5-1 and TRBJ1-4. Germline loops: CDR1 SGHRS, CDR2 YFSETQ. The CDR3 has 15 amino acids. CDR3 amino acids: CASSLAERAHEKLFF.

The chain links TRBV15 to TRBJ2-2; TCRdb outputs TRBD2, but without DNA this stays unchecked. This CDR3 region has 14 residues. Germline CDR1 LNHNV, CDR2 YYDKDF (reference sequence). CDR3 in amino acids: CATSTGGSTGELFF.

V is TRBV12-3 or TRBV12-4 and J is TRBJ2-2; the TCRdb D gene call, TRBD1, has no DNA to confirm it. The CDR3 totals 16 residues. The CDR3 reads CASSPPTGGVTGELFF.